These T cell receptor beta chains were read from a single sample in a study of tumor-infiltrating lymphocytes in primary liver carcinoma. Each CDR3 protein gets one entry after TCRdb re-called the multiplex PCR reads with MiXCR. The sample has 90,000 to 100,000 distinct CDR3 sequences, almost 70% seen once. The source material was liver tumor tissue from sampling region 5. These receptors were obtained from a woman between 55 and 75 years old with primary liver carcinoma and hepatitis B virus infection. Both conserved end residues are part of each CDR3. A D gene is named only where the DNA matches it firmly. For some rows the clone size is stated as once, few or many, or as a class when expanded; others skip it.

D gene,clone size,J gene,V gene,CDR3 protein,CDR3 DNA
TRBD2,once,TRBJ2-2,TRBV28,CASSSTGTSGNTWELFF,TGTGCCAGCAGCAGTACAGGGACTAGCGGGAACACCTGGGAGCTGTTTTTT
TRBD2,-,TRBJ2-5,TRBV11-2,CASYCSRGSGRETQYF,TGTGCCAGCTACTGCTCCCGTGGTAGCGGGAGAGAGACCCAGTACTTC
-,-,TRBJ1-1,TRBV7-9,CASSFQGMNTEVFF,TGTGCCAGCAGCTTCCAGGGCATGAACACTGAAGTTTTCTTT
-,-,TRBJ2-5,TRBV11-2,CGGSPQETQYF,TGTGGCGGCAGCCCGCAAGAGACCCAGTACTTC
-,-,TRBJ2-5,TRBV28,CASSSTRIKPHF,TGTGCCAGCAGTTCTACACGGATCAAGCCCCACTTC
-,-,TRBJ2-3,TRBV12-3/TRBV12-4,CASSLPPWYGADTQYF,TGTGCCAGCAGTCTCCCCCCATGGTACGGCGCAGATACACAGTATTTT
-,once,TRBJ2-3,TRBV5-5,CAISLGRGEPPAAVTQYF,TGTGCCATCAGCCTAGGGAGAGGAGAGCCCCCGGCGGCAGTTACGCAGTATTTT
TRBD2,-,TRBJ2-1,TRBV4-1,CASSHGTSGTNELFF,TGCGCCAGCAGCCACGGGACTAGCGGGACCAATGAGCTGTTCTTC
TRBD2,-,TRBJ2-3,TRBV11-3,CAGSLESGLAGTDTQYF,TGTGCCGGTAGCTTGGAATCGGGACTAGCGGGCACAGATACGCAGTATTTT
TRBD1,-,TRBJ1-2,TRBV6-1,CASSSDRGGGYTF,TGTGCCAGCAGCAGTGACAGGGGTGGAGGCTACACCTTC
-,-,TRBJ2-5,TRBV11-2,CASIRRLVLQETQYF,TGTGCCAGCATCCGGAGACTAGTCCTCCAAGAGACCCAGTACTTC
-,many,TRBJ1-4,TRBV6-2/TRBV6-3,CASSYGGAAEELFF,TGTGCCAGCAGTTACGGTGGAGCGGCCGAAGAACTGTTTTTT
-,-,TRBJ2-7,TRBV9,CASSVGFRDVGEQYF,TGTGCCAGCAGCGTAGGTTTCAGGGACGTGGGCGAGCAGTACTTC
TRBD1,many,TRBJ1-5,TRBV4-1,CASSQVSGQGEPQHF,TGCGCCAGCAGCCAAGTTTCGGGACAGGGTGAGCCCCAGCATTTT
TRBD1,-,TRBJ2-2,TRBV4-2,CASNQAPDRAPNTGELFF,TGTGCCAGCAACCAAGCCCCAGACAGGGCGCCGAACACCGGGGAGCTGTTTTTT
TRBD1,-,TRBJ2-7,TRBV29-1,CSVVKGTGGGEQYF,TGCAGCGTCGTGAAAGGGACAGGGGGAGGAGAGCAGTATTTC
TRBD2,few,TRBJ2-1,TRBV11-2,CASSLVSSGSNEQLF,TGTGCCAGCAGCCTAGTGTCTAGCGGGAGCAATGAGCAGCTCTTC
TRBD2,many,TRBJ2-1,TRBV7-8,CASSPISGRVNEQFF,TGTGCCAGCAGCCCCATCAGCGGGAGGGTCAATGAGCAGTTCTTC